The T cell receptor beta chain described here comes from a study of blood T cell repertoires in COVID-19. Study-wide background: Some COVID-19 samples were acute and others convalescent; all came from the United States, Italy and Spain. PBMCs, B-cell-depleted T cells, or T cells provided the cDNA or gDNA that made up the material.

The V gene lost 4 bases and the J gene lost 2 bases, with 14 bases spanning the gap. CDR1 and CDR2 (germline): MNHEY, SVGEGT. The length of the CDR3 is 15 residues. Source study methods: Estimation of nucleated cell counts was performed using reference gene primer amplification. Assay: immunoSEQ multiplex PCR; the TCRdb copy retains only in-frame clones and omits some. D and trimming were read from the DNA, whereas the V and J calls and clone size are those reported in that table. This sample has 160,000 or so clones, with about four fifths found just once. V usage is TRBV6-2 or TRBV6-3 and J usage is TRBJ1-1; D is ambiguous. Sequenced input: peripheral blood. The origin of this receptor is a man between 70 and 80 years old who had recovered from COVID-19. CDR3 nucleotides: TGTGCCAGCAGTTCCGGTTCAGGAAAAAACACTGAAGCTTTCTTT. It yields the protein CASSSGSGKNTEAFF.